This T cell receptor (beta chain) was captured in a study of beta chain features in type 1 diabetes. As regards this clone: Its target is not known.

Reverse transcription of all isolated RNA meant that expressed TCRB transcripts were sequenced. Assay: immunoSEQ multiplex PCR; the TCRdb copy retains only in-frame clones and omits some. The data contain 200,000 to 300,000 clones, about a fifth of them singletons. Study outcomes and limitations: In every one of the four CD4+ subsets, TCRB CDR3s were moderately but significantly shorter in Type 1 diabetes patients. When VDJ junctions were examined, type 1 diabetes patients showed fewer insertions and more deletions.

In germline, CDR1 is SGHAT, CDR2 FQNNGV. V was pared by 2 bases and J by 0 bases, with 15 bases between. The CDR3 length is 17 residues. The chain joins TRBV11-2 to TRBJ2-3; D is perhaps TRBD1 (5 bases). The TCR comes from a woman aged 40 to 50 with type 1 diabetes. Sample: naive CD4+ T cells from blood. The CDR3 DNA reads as TGTGCCAGCAGCTTACTCACAGGCGCCCCGAGCACAGATACGCAGTATTTT. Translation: CASSLLTGAPSTDTQYF.